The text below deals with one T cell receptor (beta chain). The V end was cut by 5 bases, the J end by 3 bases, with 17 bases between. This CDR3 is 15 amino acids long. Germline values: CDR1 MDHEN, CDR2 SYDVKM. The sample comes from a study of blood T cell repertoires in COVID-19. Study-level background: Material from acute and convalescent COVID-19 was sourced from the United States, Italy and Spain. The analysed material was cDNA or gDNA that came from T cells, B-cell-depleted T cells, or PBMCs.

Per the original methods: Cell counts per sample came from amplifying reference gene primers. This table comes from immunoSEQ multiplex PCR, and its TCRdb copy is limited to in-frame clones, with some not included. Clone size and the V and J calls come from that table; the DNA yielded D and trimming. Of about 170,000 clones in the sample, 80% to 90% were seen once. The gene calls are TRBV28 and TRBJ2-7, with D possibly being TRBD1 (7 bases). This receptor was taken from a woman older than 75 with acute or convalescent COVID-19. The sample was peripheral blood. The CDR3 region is CASSTLAGGSYEQYF. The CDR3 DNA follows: TGTGCCAGCAGTACACTTGCAGGGGGGAGCTACGAGCAGTACTTC.